This T cell receptor beta chain was identified during a study of type 1 regulatory T cells. Study details: T-allo10 is a Tr1-enriched, alloantigen-specific CD4 T cell product made in vitro.

MiXCR, applied by TCRdb to the reads, yields one record per CDR3 protein. The sample records roughly 40,000 distinct CDR3 sequences, 12% being singletons. Trimming took 7 bases from V and 0 from J, leaving 9 bases between them. CDR3 length: 12 amino acids. From germline, CDR1 is SQVTM and CDR2 ANQGSEA. Study observations and caveats: Compared with non-Tr1 cells, Tr1 cells showed a narrower TCR repertoire.

This clonotype was recorded at least ten times. Antigen specificity is unknown. The chain employs TRBV29-1 and TRBJ1-1, with D unclear. The receptor's source is a human donor in good health. Sequenced sample: cultured non-Tr1 T cells, either the whole culture or a sorted T cell fraction (not recorded which). CDR3 DNA sequence: TGCAGCGGGGGAGGGATGAACACTGAAGCTTTCTTT. This sequence encodes CSGGGMNTEAFF.